This T cell receptor beta chain was obtained from a study of blood T cell repertoires in COVID-19. Background on the study: Researchers got acute and convalescent COVID-19 samples from the United States, Italy and Spain. The analysed material was cDNA or gDNA that came from T cells, B-cell-depleted T cells, or PBMCs.

Sequenced by immunoSEQ multiplex PCR; TCRdb stores in-frame clones only, minus some. The data show approximately 210,000 clones, with 92% seen just once and 0.95% to 1.5% held by the top ten. Sequences were obtained from peripheral blood. The receptor comes from a man younger than 45 with acute or convalescent COVID-19.

The DNA for the CDR3 is TGTGCCAGCAGCCAAGTCAGCCTAGGGCAGTTCTTC. Translating gives CASSQVSLGQFF. The chain joins TRBV3-1 (or the pseudogene TRBV3-2) to TRBJ2-1; D remains ambiguous. Trimming took 1 base from V and 12 from J, leaving 10 bases between them. The CDR3 runs to 12 residues. The germline V gene has CDR1 LGHDT and CDR2 YNNKEL (reference sequence).